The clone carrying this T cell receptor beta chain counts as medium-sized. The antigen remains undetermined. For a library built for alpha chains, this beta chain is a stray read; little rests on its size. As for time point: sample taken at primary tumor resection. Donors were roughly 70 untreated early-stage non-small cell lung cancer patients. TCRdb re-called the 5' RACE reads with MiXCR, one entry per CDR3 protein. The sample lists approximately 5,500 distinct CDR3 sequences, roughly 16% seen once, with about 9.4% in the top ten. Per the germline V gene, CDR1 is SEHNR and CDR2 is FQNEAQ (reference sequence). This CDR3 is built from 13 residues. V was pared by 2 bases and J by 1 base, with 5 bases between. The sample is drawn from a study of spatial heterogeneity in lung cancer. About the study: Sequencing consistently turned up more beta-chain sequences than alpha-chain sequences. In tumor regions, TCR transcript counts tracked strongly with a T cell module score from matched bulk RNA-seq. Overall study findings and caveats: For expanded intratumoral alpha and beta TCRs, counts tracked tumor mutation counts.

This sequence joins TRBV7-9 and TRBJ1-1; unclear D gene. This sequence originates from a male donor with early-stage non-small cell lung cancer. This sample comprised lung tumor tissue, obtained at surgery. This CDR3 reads CASSLPENTEAFF. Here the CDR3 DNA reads TGTGCCAGCAGCTTACCCGAGAACACTGAAGCTTTCTTT. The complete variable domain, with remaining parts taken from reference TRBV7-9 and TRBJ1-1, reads DTGVSQNPRHKITKRGQNVTFRCDPISEHNRLYWYRQTLGQGPEFLTYFQNEAQLEKSRLLSDRFSAERPKGSFSTLEIQRTEQGDSAMYLCASSLPENTEAFFGQGTRLTVV.